The entry that follows covers one T cell receptor beta chain sequence. Its antigen is currently unknown. A read error may be the cause here, since a much bigger clone is one base away. Germline trimming cut 2 bases from V and 3 bases from J; bases unmatched to any gene: 3. CDR1 SGHDN and CDR2 FVKESK come from the germline V gene. The CDR3 loop spans 14 amino acids. This specimen comes from a study of molecular identifiers for immune sequencing clone quantification. Findings and caveats of the study: Clones exceeding 20 RNA copies carried over 99% of effector molecules but under 1% of naive-cell molecules.

Input for naive CD8 libraries was about 19,000 to 1,100,000 sorted cells; the RNA fraction used was 10%, 30% or 50%. TCRdb redid the calling of the PCR reads with MiXCR, one entry per CDR3 protein. The table has about 97,000 distinct CDR3 sequences, 20% to 25% seen once; the top ten hold approximately 0.94%. Sequenced material: naive CD8+ T cells from blood, with Jurkat cell RNA spiked in. Subset specified: FACS-sorted CD8+CD4-CCR7+CD45RA+ naive T cells. The clonotype originates from a human donor in good health. Some libraries in this study had Jurkat cell RNA spiked in. The V gene is TRBV14, the J gene TRBJ2-7; 8 positions match TRBD1. The CDR3 spells CASSQLDRVYEQYF. The DNA for the CDR3 is TGTGCCAGCAGCCAATTGGACAGGGTCTACGAGCAGTACTTC.